One TCR beta chain is described in this entry. Its antigen is unknown. This specimen belongs to a study of T cell responses to AZD1222 COVID-19 vaccine. Study-level background: Pooled together were second doses at about 4 or about 12 weeks.

This CDR3 has 13 residues. Per germline, CDR1 SGDLS and CDR2 YYNGEE. Trimming stripped 1 base from V and 5 bases from J, with 7 bases between. Assay used: immunoSEQ multiplex PCR; TCRdb lists only in-frame clones, some missing. The sample shows over 110,000 clones, 75% to 95% of them seen only once. Study-wide results and caveats: Clonal diversity may have been underestimated, and the donors were mostly white British, with more females than males. Spike-specific TCR breadth and depth both grew after two AZD1222 doses.

The source material was peripheral blood, sampled on day 0 of AZD1222 vaccination. The receptor comes from an adult in good health. The chain is built from TRBV9 and TRBJ1-5; D not certain. This CDR3 is CASSVNGDQPQHF. Here the CDR3 DNA reads TGTGCCAGCAGCGTAAACGGGGATCAGCCCCAGCATTTT. Using reference TRBV9 and TRBJ1-5 for the parts outside the CDR3, the full variable domain is DSGVTQTPKHLITATGQRVTLRCSPRSGDLSVYWYQQSLDQGLQFLIQYYNGEERAKGNILERFSAQQFPDLHSELNLSSLELGDSALYFCASSVNGDQPQHFGDGTRLSIL.